The 13 T cell receptor beta chains presented below share a single source sample, sequenced in a study of blood T cell repertoires in COVID-19. The assay was immunoSEQ multiplex PCR, and TCRdb's table has in-frame clones only and misses some. Among 140,000 to 150,000 clones listed, nearly 85% were seen once. Sequences were obtained from peripheral blood. The receptor set was obtained from a human donor in a cohort sampled during active COVID-19.

This rearrangement joins TRBV21-1 to TRBJ2-7; the DNA was not used to check the table's D call, TRBD1. TRBV21-1 is a known pseudogene. The CDR3 totals 14 residues. Written as DNA, the CDR3 is TGTGCCAGCAGCAAAGAAGTGGGGCTCTACGAGCAGTACGTC. This encodes CASSKEVGLYEQYV.

This chain links TRBV6-5 with TRBJ1-6; 9 nucleotides match TRBD1. Germline V lookup: CDR1 MNHEY, CDR2 SVGAGI. Trimming at V came to 0 bases and at J to 8 bases, leaving 5 bases not matched to a gene. The CDR3 is 16 residues long. The CDR3: CASSYSGQGPYSPLHF. As DNA, the CDR3 is TGTGCCAGCAGTTACTCGGGACAGGGACCCTATTCACCCCTCCACTTT.

V gene TRBV9 combines with J gene TRBJ2-1, with 12 bases that match TRBD2. Germline lookup yields CDR1 SGDLS and CDR2 YYNGEE. This CDR3 contains 16 residues. The junction had 5 bases not matched to a gene; V was cut back by 4 bases and J by 3 bases. CDR3 coding DNA: TGTGCCAGCAGCAACGGACTAGCGGGACTCTACAATGAGCAGTTCTTC. This gives the protein CASSNGLAGLYNEQFF.

The gene calls are TRBV5-1 and TRBJ2-2; 8 bases line up with TRBD2. Germline assignment: CDR1 SGHRS and CDR2 YFSETQ. With V trimmed by 0 bases and J by 1 base, 2 bases remained unmatched. The CDR3 loop spans 16 amino acids. CDR3 residues: CASSLVLAGNTGELFF. In DNA form, the CDR3 reads TGCGCCAGCAGCTTGGTGCTAGCGGGGAACACCGGGGAGCTGTTTTTT.

The chain uses TRBV10-3 and TRBJ1-1; 7 positions agree with TRBD1. V gave up 4 bases and J gave up 5 bases; unmatched junction bases: 10. CDR1 and CDR2 from the germline V gene are ENHRY and SYGVKD. This CDR3 region has 15 residues. CDR3 nucleotide sequence: TGTGCCATCAGTGGCCAGGGGGGAGTTGCTACTGAAGCTTTCTTT. Residues: CAISGQGGVATEAFF.

V and J are TRBV7-2 and TRBJ2-1; a possible D gene is TRBD2 (5 bases). The ends were cut back, 1 base at V and 9 bases at J, with 13 bases in the middle. Germline assignment: CDR1 SGHTA and CDR2 FQGNSA. This CDR3 region has 14 residues. The CDR3 sequence: CASSLVRVGGEQFF. The CDR3 DNA follows: TGTGCCAGCAGCTTAGTGAGGGTAGGTGGTGAGCAGTTCTTC.

This clone was detected only a few times. The rearrangement joins TRBV18 to TRBJ1-1; perhaps TRBD1 as D (6 bases). Trimming took 6 bases from V and 2 from J, leaving 25 bases between them. CDR3 length: 18 amino acids. Per the germline V gene, CDR1 is KGHSH and CDR2 is LQKENI. In DNA, the CDR3 is TGTGCCAGCTCGCTCAACCGTCTGACGGACAGCGCCAACACTGAAGCTTTCTTT. Amino acid sequence: CASSLNRLTDSANTEAFF. The complete variable domain, with remaining parts taken from reference TRBV18 and TRBJ1-1, reads NAGVMQNPRHLVRRRGQEARLRCSPMKGHSHVYWYRQLPEEGLKFMVYLQKENIIDESGMPKERFSAEFPKEGPSILRIQQVVRGDSAAYFCASSLNRLTDSANTEAFFGQGTRLTVV.

J is TRBJ2-1 and V is TRBV7-8; 7 bases line up with TRBD2. The CDR3 sequence is 10 residues long. The germline CDR1 and CDR2 sequences are SGHVS and FQNEAQ. J lost 16 bases, V lost 5 bases, and 5 bases had no gene match. In DNA form, the CDR3 reads TGTGCCAGCAGCCTCGGGAGGCATTTCTTC. Its translation is CASSLGRHFF.

CDR3 in amino acids: CASSRRDRSPNTEAFF. The CDR3 DNA is TGTGCCAGCTCACGCCGGGACAGGAGCCCGAACACTGAAGCTTTCTTT. The chain couples TRBV18 to TRBJ1-1; 8 bases align to TRBD1. The CDR3 runs to 16 residues. The V and J ends lost 4 bases and 1 base, in that order; junction bases with no gene match: 8. CDR1 is KGHSH, CDR2 LQKENI, per germline.

A single count supports this clone. This chain connects TRBV7-9 to TRBJ2-5; the D is unclear. Trimming stripped 1 base from V and 3 bases from J, with 9 bases between. CDR3 length: 14 amino acids. From germline, CDR1 is SEHNR and CDR2 FQNEAQ (reference sequence). Written as DNA, the CDR3 is TGTGCCAGCAGCTTAGTAGGCGGAGAAGAGACCCAGTACTTC. It specifies CASSLVGGEETQYF.

The chain uses TRBV27 and TRBJ2-1; D not certain. The V end lost 7 bases, the J end lost 0 bases, and 10 bases lay between the germline ends. The CDR3 covers 14 residues. Germline V gives CDR1 MNHEY, CDR2 SMNVEV (reference sequence). This CDR3 reads CASNYTCSYNEQFF. The CDR3 DNA reads as TGTGCCAGCAATTACACGTGCTCCTACAATGAGCAGTTCTTC.

The chain couples TRBV10-3 to TRBJ1-5; 7 positions match TRBD1. The germline CDR1 and CDR2 sequences are ENHRY and SYGVKD. V gave up 6 bases and J gave up 3 bases; unmatched junction bases: 5. The CDR3 has 14 residues. The CDR3 nucleotides are TGTGCCATCAGGGGGGACAGCTCCAATCAGCCCCAGCATTTT. Amino acids: CAIRGDSSNQPQHF.

The rearrangement joins TRBV6-2 or TRBV6-3 to TRBJ2-7; 9 bases agree with TRBD1. Looked up from germline, CDR1 is MNHEY and CDR2 is SVGEGT. The V segment lost 0 bases and the J segment 6 bases; nucleotides outside the gene matches: 0. The CDR3 spans 13 residues. The DNA for the CDR3 is TGTGCCAGCAGTTACTCGACAGGGGGCGAGCAGTACGTC. This encodes CASSYSTGGEQYV.